This entry lists 24 T cell receptor beta chains sequenced from one sample in a study of cytomegalovirus exposure and HLA in healthy donors (dated by TCRdb to between 2016 and 2019). Library construction relied on the immunoSEQ multiplex PCR assay. For the multiplex PCR, a mixture combining 60 forward primers for TCR Vbeta segments and 13 reverse primers for TCR Jbeta segments was used. This immuneACCESS table, as held by TCRdb, lists in-frame sequences with V and J called but not all clones. Of the missing ones, under half trace to an unresolved V gene in checked studies; the others have no known cause. In all, the sample holds under 150,000 clones, and more than 65% of those were seen once. The biggest ten clones account for roughly 2% of the sample. The specimen sequenced was PBMCs. The receptors originated from a man between 18 and 35 years old in good health and CMV-seronegative.

The chain uses TRBV9 and TRBJ2-5; 11 positions match TRBD2. The CDR3 is made up of 15 amino acids. The trim removed 3 bases at V and 5 bases at J, leaving 6 bases unmatched. Germline V lookup: CDR1 SGDLS, CDR2 YYNGEE. This chain's CDR3 is CASSDLAGGPETQYF. In DNA, the CDR3 is TGTGCCAGCAGCGATTTAGCGGGGGGGCCCGAGACCCAGTACTTC.

In its sample, this clone was seen once. This chain links TRBV5-4 with TRBJ2-7; possibly TRBD1 for D (7 bases). V was trimmed by 0 bases and J by 3 bases, leaving 10 bases between them. The CDR3 contains 14 residues. From germline, CDR1 is SGHNT and CDR2 YYREEE (reference sequence). CDR3 protein: CASSLAQGGYEQYF. Here the CDR3 DNA reads TGTGCCAGCAGCTTGGCGCAGGGGGGCTACGAGCAGTACTTC.

The chain has TRBV19 and TRBJ1-1; 7 bases are a match to TRBD1. Looked up from germline, CDR1 is LNHDA and CDR2 is SQIVND (reference sequence). This CDR3 is 13 amino acids long. The trim removed 7 bases at V and 1 base at J, leaving 3 bases unmatched. CDR3 loop: CASKDRQNTEAFF. The CDR3 DNA reads as TGTGCCAGTAAGGACAGGCAGAACACTGAAGCTTTCTTT. The entire variable domain, with the rest obtained from reference TRBV19 and TRBJ1-1, is as follows: DGGITQSPKYLFRKEGQNVTLSCEQNLNHDAMYWYRQDPGQGLRLIYYSQIVNDFQKGDIAEGYSVSREKKESFPLTVTSAQKNPTAFYLCASKDRQNTEAFFGQGTRLTVV.

The chain combines TRBV6-1 with TRBJ1-1; maybe TRBD1 (6 bases). Per the germline V gene, CDR1 is MNHNS and CDR2 is SASEGT. The CDR3 loop spans 14 amino acids. The germline V and J ends were trimmed by 3 bases and 6 bases, with 14 bases remaining between them. The CDR3, as DNA: TGTGCCAGCAGTGACGATTGGGGGCGTGCTGAAGCTTTCTTT. Translated, it gives CASSDDWGRAEAFF.

V and J are TRBV5-1 and TRBJ1-2, with no clear D. Germline loops: CDR1 SGHRS, CDR2 YFSETQ. This CDR3 region has 11 residues. V was trimmed by 4 bases and J by 6 bases, leaving 7 bases between them. The CDR3 spells CASSPGDGYTF. CDR3 coding DNA: TGCGCCAGCAGCCCCGGTGATGGCTACACCTTC.

The J gene is TRBJ1-5, the V gene TRBV25-1, with a tentative D call TRBD1 (6 bases). This CDR3 comprises 15 residues. Per the germline V gene, CDR1 is MGHDK and CDR2 is SYGVNS. Trimming took 5 bases from V and 0 from J, leaving 11 bases between them. The CDR3: CASSLRDISNQPQHF. The CDR3 nucleotides read TGTGCCAGCAGTCTCCGGGACATTAGCAATCAGCCCCAGCATTTT.

The V and J genes are TRBV5-1 and TRBJ1-1; a weak D match, TRBD1 (5 bases). The germline V and J ends were trimmed by 3 bases and 1 base, with 13 bases remaining between them. Germline loops: CDR1 SGHRS, CDR2 YFSETQ. The CDR3 sequence is 15 residues long. In DNA, the CDR3 is TGCGCCAGCAGCTCCAGCGGGACGGGGAACACTGAAGCTTTCTTT. This gives the protein CASSSSGTGNTEAFF.

The V call is TRBV18, the J call TRBJ1-1; unclear D gene. The CDR3 has 16 amino acids. Trimming removed 1 base from V and 0 bases from J, with 12 bases in between. Germline V lookup: CDR1 KGHSH, CDR2 LQKENI. As DNA, the CDR3 is TGTGCCAGCTCACCACTGCGGGGTGGGATGAACACTGAAGCTTTCTTT. Its translation: CASSPLRGGMNTEAFF. The full variable domain, its missing parts supplied by reference TRBV18 and TRBJ1-1, is NAGVMQNPRHLVRRRGQEARLRCSPMKGHSHVYWYRQLPEEGLKFMVYLQKENIIDESGMPKERFSAEFPKEGPSILRIQQVVRGDSAAYFCASSPLRGGMNTEAFFGQGTRLTVV.

V is TRBV6-5 and J is TRBJ1-2; D not certain. This CDR3 spans 11 amino acids. Looked up from germline, CDR1 is MNHEY and CDR2 is SVGAGI. V was clipped by 8 bases and J by 7 bases, with 11 bases between them. Here the CDR3 DNA reads TGTGCCAGCGGACCGGGGTTTGGCTACACCTTC. It encodes CASGPGFGYTF.

The chain combines TRBV14 with TRBJ1-6; TRBD1 matches at 7 bases. This CDR3 comprises 16 residues. Germline-derived CDR1 and CDR2 are SGHDN and FVKESK. The J segment lost 9 bases and the V segment lost 1 base, leaving 9 bases of the junction unmatched. The CDR3 loop is CASSQAATGLGSPLHF. The CDR3 region has the DNA TGTGCCAGCAGCCAAGCCGCGACAGGGTTGGGTTCACCCCTCCACTTT.

This clone appeared once. This chain links TRBV9 with TRBJ1-2, with 9 bases identical to TRBD1. The CDR3 sequence is 14 residues long. V was pared by 5 bases and J by 6 bases, with 8 bases of the junction left unmatched. Germline CDR1 SGDLS, CDR2 YYNGEE. This CDR3 is CASRRDRDYDGYTF. DNA of the CDR3: TGTGCCAGCAGGAGGGACAGGGATTATGATGGCTACACCTTC.

The chain combines TRBV7-7 with TRBJ2-3; D possibly corresponds to TRBD1 (5 bases). The CDR3 loop spans 13 amino acids. Germline V gene sequence: CDR1 SSHAT, CDR2 FNYEAQ (reference sequence). Trimming removed 4 bases at V and 6 bases at J, with 11 bases between. The CDR3 DNA is TGTGCCAGCAGCTCTCAGGGTTGGGATACGCAGTATTTT. Translated: CASSSQGWDTQYF.

The V and J genes are TRBV6-1 and TRBJ2-1; 13 bases align to TRBD2. This CDR3 is built from 15 residues. V dropped 6 bases and J dropped 7; count of bases not matched to a gene: 6. Germline V gene sequence: CDR1 MNHNS, CDR2 SASEGT. This chain's CDR3 is CASRETSGGPNEQFF. The CDR3 bases are TGTGCCAGCAGGGAGACTAGCGGGGGGCCGAATGAGCAGTTCTTC.

The chain couples TRBV5-6 to TRBJ2-7; possibly TRBD1 for D (6 bases). Trimming left V 2 bases short and J 2 bases short, with 14 bases between. Germline CDR1 reads SGHDT; CDR2 reads YYEEEE. This CDR3 has 15 amino acids. In nucleotides, the CDR3 is TGTGCCAGCAGCTTTGCCGTCCAGGGGCCCTACGAGCAGTACTTC. Amino acids: CASSFAVQGPYEQYF.

The rearrangement uses TRBV5-1 and TRBJ2-6, with 10 bases aligning to TRBD2. V gave up 4 bases and J gave up 2 bases; unmatched junction bases: 9. There are 18 residues in the CDR3. Germline V lookup: CDR1 SGHRS, CDR2 YFSETQ. The CDR3 sequence is CASSRTSGGATGANVLTF. CDR3 nucleotide sequence: TGCGCCAGCAGCCGCACCAGCGGGGGGGCCACTGGGGCCAACGTCCTGACTTTC.

The genes are TRBV7-9 and TRBJ2-3; 8 positions agree with TRBD2. Germline CDR1 is SEHNR and CDR2 is FQNEAQ (reference sequence). Unmatched junction bases numbered 9, after V lost 6 bases and J lost 4 bases. This CDR3 is built from 15 residues. The CDR3 spells CASSRGGGPADTQYF. As DNA, the CDR3 is TGTGCCAGCAGTCGAGGCGGGGGGCCGGCAGATACGCAGTATTTT. The entire variable domain, with the rest obtained from reference TRBV7-9 and TRBJ2-3, is as follows: DTGVSQNPRHKITKRGQNVTFRCDPISEHNRLYWYRQTLGQGPEFLTYFQNEAQLEKSRLLSDRFSAERPKGSFSTLEIQRTEQGDSAMYLCASSRGGGPADTQYFGPGTRLTVL.

This clone was picked up one time. The chain employs TRBV28 and TRBJ1-2; 7 bases agree with TRBD1. J lost 0 bases, V lost 7 bases, and 2 bases had no gene match. CDR1 MDHEN and CDR2 SYDVKM come from the germline V gene. The length of the CDR3 is 13 residues. CDR3 DNA sequence: TGTGCCAGCATTACAGGGGCTAACTATGGCTACACCTTC. It is translated as CASITGANYGYTF.

This chain joins TRBV6-5 and TRBJ2-7, with 10 bases identical to TRBD1. The CDR3 spans 15 residues. J lost 5 bases, V lost 0 bases, and 4 bases had no gene match. Germline V gene lookup returns CDR1 MNHEY and CDR2 SVGAGI. The CDR3 nucleotides are TGTGCCAGCAGTTACTCCGGGACAGGGGATCACGAGCAGTACTTC. This sequence encodes CASSYSGTGDHEQYF.

The V call is TRBV4-1, the J call TRBJ1-5, with no clear D. V was trimmed by 0 bases and J by 9 bases, leaving 9 bases between them. Germline CDR1 reads MGHRA; CDR2 reads YSYEKL. CDR3 length equals 13 residues. CDR3 in DNA: TGCGCCAGCAGCCAAGACTATAATAGGCCCCAGCATTTT. It is translated as CASSQDYNRPQHF.

This clone was detected a few times. The chain uses TRBV7-3 and TRBJ2-1, with 8 bases that match TRBD2. Looked up from germline, CDR1 is SGHTA and CDR2 is FQGTGA. Trimming cost V 0 bases and J 2 bases; bases outside gene matches: 0. The CDR3 has 15 amino acids. CDR3 sequence reads: CASSLTSGAYNEQFF. The CDR3, as DNA: TGTGCCAGCAGCTTAACTAGCGGGGCCTACAATGAGCAGTTCTTC.

The chain combines TRBV19 with TRBJ2-7, with TRBD1 identical over 7 bases. Germline V CDR1 and CDR2: LNHDA, SQIVND (reference sequence). With V trimmed by 6 bases and J by 0 bases, 8 bases remained unmatched. The length of the CDR3 is 15 residues. Here the CDR3 reads CASSKDRLSSYEQYF. The DNA for the CDR3 is TGTGCCAGTAGCAAGGACAGGTTGAGCTCCTACGAGCAGTACTTC.

This chain connects TRBV11-2 to TRBJ1-3, with D possibly TRBD1 on 5 matching bases. Germline V CDR1 and CDR2: SGHAT, FQNNGV. This CDR3 contains 16 residues. With 5 bases removed from V and 2 bases from J, the gap between germline ends came to 16 bases. CDR3 sequence reads: CASSPGRGETGNTIYF. Written as DNA, the CDR3 is TGTGCCAGCAGCCCTGGACGGGGGGAGACTGGAAACACCATATATTTT.

The chain couples TRBV7-6 to TRBJ2-7, with D unresolved. CDR3 length: 13 amino acids. Trimming removed 0 bases from V and 0 bases from J, with 3 bases in between. Germline V gene lookup returns CDR1 SGHVS and CDR2 FNYEAQ. Here the CDR3 reads CASSLAASYEQYF. The CDR3 nucleotides read TGTGCCAGCAGCTTAGCGGCCTCCTACGAGCAGTACTTC.

The J gene is TRBJ2-7, the V gene TRBV1; the table's D gene call, TRBD1, was not cross checked with the DNA. TRBV1 is classified as a pseudogene. The CDR3 is made up of 12 amino acids. CDR3 residues: CTSEQGTYEQYF. In nucleotides, the CDR3 is TGCACCAGCGAACAGGGGACCTACGAGCAGTACTTC.